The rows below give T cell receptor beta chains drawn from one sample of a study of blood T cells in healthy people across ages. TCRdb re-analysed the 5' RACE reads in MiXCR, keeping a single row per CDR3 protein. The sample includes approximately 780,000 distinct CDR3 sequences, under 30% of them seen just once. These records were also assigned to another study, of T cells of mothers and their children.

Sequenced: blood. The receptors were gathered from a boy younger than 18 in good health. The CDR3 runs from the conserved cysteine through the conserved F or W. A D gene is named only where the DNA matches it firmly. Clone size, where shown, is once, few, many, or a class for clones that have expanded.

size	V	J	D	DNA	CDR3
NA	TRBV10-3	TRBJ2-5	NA	TGTGCCATCAGTGAGCACACACAGGGCGGGGAGACCCAGTACTTC	CAISEHTQGGETQYF
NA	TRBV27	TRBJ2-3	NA	TGTGCCAGCAGCGGTTACCTCACAGATACGCAGTATTTT	CASSGYLTDTQYF
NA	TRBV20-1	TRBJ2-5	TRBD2	TGCAGTGCATCTAGGGATGCGGGGGACCAAGAGACCCAGTACTTC	CSASRDAGDQETQYF
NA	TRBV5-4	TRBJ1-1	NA	TGTGCCAGCAGCTTGGGTCCTCAGAGACAGAAGGGCCCTAACACTGAAGCTTTCTTT	CASSLGPQRQKGPNTEAFF
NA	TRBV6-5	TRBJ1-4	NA	TGTGCCAGCAGATACTCGACAGTCTCTCCAACTAATGAAAAACTGTTTTTT	CASRYSTVSPTNEKLFF
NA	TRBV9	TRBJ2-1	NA	TGTGCCAGCAGCGTAGGGACGGAACGATACAATGAGCAGTTCTTC	CASSVGTERYNEQFF
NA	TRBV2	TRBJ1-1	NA	TGTGCCAGCAGTGGGCCGACCGAAGCTTTCTTT	CASSGPTEAFF
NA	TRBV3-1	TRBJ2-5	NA	TGTGCCAGCAGCCAAGATCCGTTCGGGCAAGAGACCCAGTACTTC	CASSQDPFGQETQYF
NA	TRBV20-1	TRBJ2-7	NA	TGCAGTGCTAGAGTTTGGCTAAGGCAGGTAGGCTACGAGCAGTACTTC	CSARVWLRQVGYEQYF
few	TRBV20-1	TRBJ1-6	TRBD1	TGCAGTGCTAGACCCGGGACAGGGGGCCTGATAAGCTCCTATAATTCACCCCTCCACTTT	CSARPGTGGLISSYNSPLHF
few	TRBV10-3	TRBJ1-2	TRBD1	TGTGCCATCAGTCCAAGGACAGGGCTCTATGGCTACACCTTC	CAISPRTGLYGYTF
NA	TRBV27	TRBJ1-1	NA	TGTGCCAGCAGTTCCCTGGTCGGACAGACGGCTTTCTTT	CASSSLVGQTAFF
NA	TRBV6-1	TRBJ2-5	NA	TGTGCCAGCACGGGGACCAACCAAGAGACCCAGTACTTC	CASTGTNQETQYF
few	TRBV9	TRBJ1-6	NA	TGTGCCAGCAGCAAGGACGGCCGGACCCTCCACTTT	CASSKDGRTLHF
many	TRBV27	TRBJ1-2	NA	TGTGCCAGCAGCCTACAGGCAAACTATGGCTACACCTTC	CASSLQANYGYTF
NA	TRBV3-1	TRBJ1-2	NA	TGTGCCAGCAGTCACGCCTATGGCTACACCTTC	CASSHAYGYTF
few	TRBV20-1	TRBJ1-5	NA	TGCAGTGCTAGCTTGGATAGCAATCAGCCCCAGCATTTT	CSASLDSNQPQHF
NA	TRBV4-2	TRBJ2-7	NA	TGTGCCAGCAGCCAAGTAGTAGCCGGGATCAACTACGAGCAGTACTTC	CASSQVVAGINYEQYF
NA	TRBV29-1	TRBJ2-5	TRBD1	TGCAGCGCCGACAGGGACCAAGAGACCCAGTACTTC	CSADRDQETQYF
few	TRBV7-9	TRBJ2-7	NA	TGTGCCAGCAGCTTAGGCCCAGGGGTAGGCTACGAGCAGTACTTC	CASSLGPGVGYEQYF
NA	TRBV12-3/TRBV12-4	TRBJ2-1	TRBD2	TGTGCCAGCAGTCCCGGGACTAGATGGTCCCTCCCCAATGAGCAGTTCTTC	CASSPGTRWSLPNEQFF
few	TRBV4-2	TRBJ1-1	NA	TGTGCCAGCAGTCGCCCGACAGGAGGGTCTGAAGCTTTCTTT	CASSRPTGGSEAFF
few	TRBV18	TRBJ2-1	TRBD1	TGTGCCAGCTCACCGGTCGGGACAGATAACAATGAGCAGTTCTTC	CASSPVGTDNNEQFF
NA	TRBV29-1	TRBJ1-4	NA	TGCAGCGTTGAGGGGCGGGCTACTAAACTGTTTTTT	CSVEGRATKLFF
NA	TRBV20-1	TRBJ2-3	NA	TGCAGTGCTAGTCGTGGACAGTCTAGCACAGATACGCAGTATTTT	CSASRGQSSTDTQYF
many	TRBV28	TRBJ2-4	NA	TGTGCCAGCCGGGACTTCACCCTAGCCAAAAACATTCAGTACTTC	CASRDFTLAKNIQYF
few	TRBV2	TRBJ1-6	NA	TGTGCCACTCCGGGTCGGGAGGGAGAGAATTCACCCCTCCACTTT	CATPGREGENSPLHF